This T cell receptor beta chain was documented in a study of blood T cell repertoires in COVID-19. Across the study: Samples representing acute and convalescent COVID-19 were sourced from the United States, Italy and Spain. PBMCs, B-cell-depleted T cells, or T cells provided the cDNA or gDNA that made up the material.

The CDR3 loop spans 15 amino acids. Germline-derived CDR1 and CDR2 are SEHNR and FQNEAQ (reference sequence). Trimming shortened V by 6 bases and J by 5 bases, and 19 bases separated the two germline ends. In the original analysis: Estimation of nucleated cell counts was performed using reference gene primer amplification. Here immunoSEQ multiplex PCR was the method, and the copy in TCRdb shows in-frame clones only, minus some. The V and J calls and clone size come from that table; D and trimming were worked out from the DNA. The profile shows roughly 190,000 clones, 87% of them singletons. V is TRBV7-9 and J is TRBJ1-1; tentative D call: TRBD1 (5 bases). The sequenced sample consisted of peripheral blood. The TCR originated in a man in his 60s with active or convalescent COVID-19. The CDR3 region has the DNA TGTGCCAGCAGTATTAAAGGTGGGGGAGGGACTGAAGCTTTCTTT. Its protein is CASSIKGGGGTEAFF.